This is a list of T cell receptor beta chains from one sample in a study of blood T cell repertoires in COVID-19. Sequenced by immunoSEQ multiplex PCR; TCRdb stores in-frame clones only, minus some. The table has 350,000 to 450,000 clones, around nine tenths seen once. The sequencing input was peripheral blood. These receptors all stem from a woman aged 55-69 years with COVID-19, enrolled during active disease. The CDR3 runs from the conserved cysteine through the conserved F or W. Fields, in order: clone size, V gene, J gene, D gene, CDR3 protein, CDR3 DNA. D genes are given only for firm matches. Size is stated for part of the rows, as once, few or many counts, or as a class when the clone is expanded.

NA	TRBV6-2/TRBV6-3	TRBJ1-2	NA	CASSRQVTYGYTF	TGTGCCAGCAGCCGACAGGTGACCTATGGCTACACCTTC
NA	TRBV7-3	TRBJ2-2	NA	CASSLNARGNTGELFF	TGTGCCAGCAGCTTAAACGCCAGGGGAAACACCGGGGAGCTGTTTTTT
few	TRBV2	TRBJ1-6	NA	CASSEGVGVSPLHF	TGTGCCAGCAGTGAAGGCGTCGGGGTCTCACCCCTCCACTTT
NA	TRBV7-2	TRBJ2-1	TRBD2	CASSSGLAYNEQFF	TGTGCCAGCAGCTCTGGACTAGCCTACAATGAGCAGTTCTTC
few	TRBV19	TRBJ2-1	TRBD2	CASKPGLAGYNEQFF	TGTGCCAGCAAGCCGGGACTAGCGGGTTACAATGAGCAGTTCTTC
NA	TRBV18	TRBJ1-6	TRBD1	CASSPLDRGFNSPLHF	TGTGCCAGCTCTCCACTGGACAGGGGGTTCAATTCACCCCTCCACTTT
NA	TRBV30	TRBJ1-2	TRBD1	CAWSAGQGTYGYTF	TGTGCCTGGAGTGCGGGACAGGGAACCTATGGCTACACCTTC
few	TRBV2	TRBJ1-1	NA	CASSPLVVNTEAFF	TGTGCCAGCAGCCCACTGGTAGTGAACACTGAAGCTTTCTTT
few	TRBV9	TRBJ2-1	TRBD2	CASSLSPTSGGYGEQFF	TGTGCCAGCAGTCTTTCACCGACTAGCGGGGGGTATGGTGAGCAGTTCTTC
NA	TRBV19	TRBJ2-3	NA	CASSPAVSGGDTQYF	TGTGCCAGTAGTCCGGCGGTCAGTGGAGGAGATACGCAGTATTTT
NA	TRBV5-6	TRBJ1-1	TRBD1	CASRTGGLYTEAFF	TGTGCCAGTCGGACAGGGGGCCTTTACACTGAAGCTTTCTTT
NA	TRBV30	TRBJ2-1	NA	CAWSVSAYNEQFF	TGTGCCTGGAGTGTAAGCGCCTACAATGAGCAGTTCTTC
NA	TRBV19	TRBJ1-3	NA	CASSKGLGQFYSGNTIYF	TGTGCCAGTAGTAAAGGATTAGGACAGTTTTACTCTGGAAACACCATATATTTT
NA	TRBV27	TRBJ1-5	NA	CASRWGHDQPQHF	TGTGCCAGCAGGTGGGGGCATGACCAGCCCCAGCATTTT
NA	TRBV5-1	TRBJ2-5	NA	CASSLDYFQETQYF	TGCGCCAGCAGCTTGGACTACTTTCAAGAGACCCAGTACTTC
NA	TRBV5-1	TRBJ1-2	NA	CATRTGRQGYGYTF	TGCGCCACCCGGACTGGGAGGCAAGGCTATGGCTACACCTTC
NA	TRBV5-1	TRBJ2-3	TRBD2	CASSWRRGESTQYF	TGCGCCAGCAGCTGGAGGCGGGGGGAGAGTACGCAGTATTTT
few	TRBV29-1	TRBJ1-3	TRBD1	CSVSPGTGSGNTIYF	TGCAGCGTTTCACCCGGGACAGGGTCTGGAAACACCATATATTTT
NA	TRBV2	TRBJ1-2	NA	CASTNQAGPVGYTF	TGTGCCAGCACCAACCAAGCAGGGCCCGTCGGCTACACCTTC
NA	TRBV7-9	TRBJ1-3	TRBD1	CASSSTGIGNTIYF	TGTGCCAGCAGCTCGACAGGGATAGGAAACACCATATATTTT
NA	TRBV11-2	TRBJ1-2	NA	CASSLEGGRFF	TGTGCCAGCAGCTTAGAAGGCGGCCGCTTCTTC
NA	TRBV10-1	TRBJ2-7	TRBD1	CASSKAGTGAHEQYF	TGCGCCAGCAGTAAGGCCGGGACAGGGGCCCACGAGCAGTACTTC
NA	TRBV6-5	TRBJ1-4	TRBD1	CASSYYGTGNEKLFF	TGTGCCAGCAGTTATTATGGGACAGGGAATGAAAAACTGTTTTTT
NA	TRBV6-2/TRBV6-3	TRBJ2-1	NA	CASSYSEGHSRGNEQFF	TGTGCCAGCAGTTACTCGGAAGGCCACTCCAGGGGCAATGAGCAGTTCTTC
once	TRBV29-1	TRBJ1-2	NA	CSVRENYGYTF	TGCAGCGTTAGGGAGAACTATGGCTACACCTTC
NA	TRBV2	TRBJ2-1	TRBD2	CASSIPSGGLNEQFF	TGTGCCAGCAGTATCCCTAGCGGGGGGTTGAATGAGCAGTTCTTC
NA	TRBV7-3	TRBJ1-1	NA	CASSLGNPGSEAFF	TGTGCCAGCAGCTTAGGGAACCCGGGAAGTGAAGCTTTCTTT
NA	TRBV7-9	TRBJ2-1	NA	CASSSSVRNEQFF	TGTGCCAGCAGCTCCTCCGTTCGGAATGAGCAGTTCTTC
NA	TRBV14	TRBJ2-1	NA	CASSQADRPNEQFF	TGTGCCAGCAGCCAGGCTGACAGACCAAATGAGCAGTTCTTC
NA	TRBV13	TRBJ2-7	NA	CASSSTYEQYF	TGTGCCAGCAGCTCAACCTACGAGCAGTACTTC
NA	TRBV18	TRBJ2-3	NA	CASSTRQSYTDTQYF	TGTGCCAGCTCAACCCGACAGAGCTACACAGATACGCAGTATTTT
NA	TRBV18	TRBJ2-5	TRBD1	CASSPTRDRIQETQYF	TGTGCCAGCTCACCAACGAGGGACAGAATTCAAGAGACCCAGTACTTC
NA	TRBV6-5	TRBJ1-1	NA	CASARATEAFF	TGTGCCAGCGCCAGGGCCACTGAAGCTTTCTTT
NA	TRBV9	TRBJ2-1	NA	CASSATDYNEQFF	TGTGCCAGCAGCGCGACAGACTACAATGAGCAGTTCTTC
NA	TRBV6-6	TRBJ1-5	NA	CASSQTGRGQPQHF	TGTGCCAGCAGTCAGACAGGTCGGGGCCAGCCCCAGCATTTT
NA	TRBV7-9	TRBJ2-1	TRBD2	CASSLGQAGGPNEQFF	TGTGCCAGCAGCTTAGGACAAGCGGGGGGGCCCAATGAGCAGTTCTTC
NA	TRBV29-1	TRBJ1-2	NA	CSTGGGGPYGYTF	TGCAGCACCGGGGGAGGAGGCCCCTATGGCTACACCTTC
NA	TRBV7-2	TRBJ2-7	NA	CASSQNLGSNEQYF	TGTGCCAGCAGCCAAAACCTGGGCAGCAACGAGCAGTACTTC
NA	TRBV20-1	TRBJ2-3	NA	CSASLGTDTQYF	TGCAGTGCTAGTCTCGGCACAGATACGCAGTATTTT
NA	TRBV7-2	TRBJ2-7	NA	CASSLVLEYEQYF	TGTGCCAGCAGCTTAGTTCTTGAGTACGAGCAGTACTTC
few	TRBV5-4	TRBJ2-1	NA	CASSPGDRTYNEQFF	TGTGCCAGCAGCCCCGGCGACAGGACCTACAATGAGCAGTTCTTC
NA	TRBV5-1	TRBJ2-7	TRBD2	CASSRELAGVGSYEQYF	TGCGCCAGCAGCCGGGAACTAGCGGGGGTCGGCTCCTACGAGCAGTACTTC
NA	TRBV6-5	TRBJ1-2	NA	CASSSLGGRAYGYTF	TGTGCCAGCAGTTCTTTGGGAGGGCGGGCCTATGGCTACACCTTC
NA	TRBV18	TRBJ2-5	TRBD2	CASSPLERGEETQYF	TGTGCCAGCTCACCCCTGGAGCGGGGGGAAGAGACCCAGTACTTC
NA	TRBV2	TRBJ1-1	NA	CASSTDKNTEAFF	TGTGCCAGCAGCACGGACAAAAACACTGAAGCTTTCTTT
NA	TRBV19	TRBJ1-5	TRBD1	CASSIPVGQGNQPQHF	TGTGCCAGTAGTATTCCAGTGGGACAGGGGAATCAGCCCCAGCATTTT
few	TRBV18	TRBJ2-2	NA	CASSRQGLSGELFF	TGTGCCAGCTCACGACAGGGACTCTCCGGGGAGCTGTTTTTT
NA	TRBV27	TRBJ2-7	TRBD1	CASSLTGTGSSEQYF	TGTGCCAGCAGTCTAACCGGGACAGGATCGAGCGAGCAGTACTTC
NA	TRBV7-9	TRBJ2-2	NA	CASSFRPAGTGELFF	TGTGCCAGCAGCTTCCGACCCGCCGGGACCGGGGAGCTGTTTTTT
NA	TRBV6-2/TRBV6-3	TRBJ1-5	NA	CASSYSPLGQLSNQPQHF	TGTGCCAGCAGTTACTCCCCCCTCGGACAGCTTAGCAATCAGCCCCAGCATTTT
NA	TRBV11-2	TRBJ2-7	TRBD1	CASGPTGGASGGYF	TGTGCCAGCGGCCCTACAGGGGGCGCGTCCGGGGGGTACTTC